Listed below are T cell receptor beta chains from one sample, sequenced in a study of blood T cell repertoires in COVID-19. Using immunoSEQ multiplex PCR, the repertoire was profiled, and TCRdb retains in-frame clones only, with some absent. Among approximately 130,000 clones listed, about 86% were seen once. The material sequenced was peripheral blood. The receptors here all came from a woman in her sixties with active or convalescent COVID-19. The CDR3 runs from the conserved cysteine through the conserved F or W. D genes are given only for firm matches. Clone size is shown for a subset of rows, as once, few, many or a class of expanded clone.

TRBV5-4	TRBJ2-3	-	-	TGTGCCAGCAGCTTTAAACTAGCCGACGCCACAGATACGCAGTATTTT	CASSFKLADATDTQYF
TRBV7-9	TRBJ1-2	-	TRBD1	TGTGCCAGCAGCTTAACAGGGGGCCGGGGCTACACCTTC	CASSLTGGRGYTF
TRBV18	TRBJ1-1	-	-	TGTGCCAGCTCACCCCTACGACAGGCCGAAGCTTTCTTT	CASSPLRQAEAFF
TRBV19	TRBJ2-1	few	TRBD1	TGTGCCAGTAGTATGACGGGACAGTTTTACAATGAGCAGTTCTTC	CASSMTGQFYNEQFF
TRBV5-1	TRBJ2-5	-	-	TGCGCCAGCAGGCAGGGCAATCCGCAAGAGACCCAGTACTTC	CASRQGNPQETQYF
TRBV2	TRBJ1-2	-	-	TGTGCCAGCACCTGGACGGGGAACTATGGCTACACCTTC	CASTWTGNYGYTF
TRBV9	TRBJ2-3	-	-	TGTGCCAGCAGCGCCCCCGGATCCTCAGGGACAGATACGCAGTATTTT	CASSAPGSSGTDTQYF
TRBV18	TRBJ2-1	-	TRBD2	TGTGCCAGCTCACCACCGGCGGGGGGTAGCTCCTACAATGAGCAGTTCTTC	CASSPPAGGSSYNEQFF
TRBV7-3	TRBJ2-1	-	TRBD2	TGTGCCAGCAGCTTGGGACTACCAAGCTCCTACAATGAGCAGTTCTTC	CASSLGLPSSYNEQFF
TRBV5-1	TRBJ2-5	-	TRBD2	TGCGCCAGCAGCCCCCGACTAGCGGGAGGGCCTGAGGAGACCCAGTACTTC	CASSPRLAGGPEETQYF
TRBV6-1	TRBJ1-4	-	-	TGTGCCAGCAGTGAGGGAGATTTGGTTACTGAAAAACTGTTTTTT	CASSEGDLVTEKLFF
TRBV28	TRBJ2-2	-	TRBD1	TGTGCCAGCTACAGGGGAATCGGGGAGCTGTTTTTT	CASYRGIGELFF
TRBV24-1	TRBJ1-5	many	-	TGTGCCACCAGTGATAGGACGGACTACGGTCAGCCCCAGCATTTT	CATSDRTDYGQPQHF
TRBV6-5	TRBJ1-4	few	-	TGTGCCAGCAGTTCCACCGGTAACGAAAAACTGTTTTTT	CASSSTGNEKLFF
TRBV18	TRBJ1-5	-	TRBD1	TGTGCCAGCTCACCCGGGACAGGGGGTAGCAATCAGCCCCAGCATTTT	CASSPGTGGSNQPQHF
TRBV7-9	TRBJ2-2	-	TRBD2	TGTGCCAGCAGCCCCCGGACTAGCGGGGGGACCGGGGAGCTGTTTTTT	CASSPRTSGGTGELFF
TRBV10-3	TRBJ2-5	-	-	TGTGCCATCAGTGAGGAGAAGGGTCGAGGGGAGACCCAGTACTTC	CAISEEKGRGETQYF
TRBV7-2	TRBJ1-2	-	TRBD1	TGTGCCAGCAGTCCCGGGACAGGGGGCTACGGCTACACCTTC	CASSPGTGGYGYTF
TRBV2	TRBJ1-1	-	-	TGTGCCAGCATAAGAATACGGGACACTGAAGCTTTCTTT	CASIRIRDTEAFF
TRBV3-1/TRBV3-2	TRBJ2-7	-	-	TGTGCCAGCAGCCAGGCGGTGGCCAGATCCTACGAGCAGTACTTC	CASSQAVARSYEQYF
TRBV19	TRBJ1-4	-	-	TGTGCCAGTAGTATGGGGCAGACTAATGAAAAACTGTTTTTT	CASSMGQTNEKLFF
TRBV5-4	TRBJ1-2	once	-	TGTGCCAGCAGCTTGGAGATTACGGACTGGGGCTACACCTTC	CASSLEITDWGYTF
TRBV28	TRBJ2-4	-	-	TGTGCCAGCAGTGCAGGGTGGGGGCAAAACATTCAGTACTTC	CASSAGWGQNIQYF
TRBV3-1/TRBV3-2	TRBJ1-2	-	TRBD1	TGTGCCAGCAGCCAGGGACAGGGGAATAACTATGGCTACACCTTC	CASSQGQGNNYGYTF
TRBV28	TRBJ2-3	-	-	TGTGCCAGCAGTTCAGCGATCACAGATACGCAGTATTTT	CASSSAITDTQYF
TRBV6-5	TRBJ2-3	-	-	TGTGCCAGCAGGAGGCAGACAAGGGGCGCAGATACGCAGTATTTT	CASRRQTRGADTQYF
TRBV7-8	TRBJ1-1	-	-	TGTGCCAGCAGCTTAGTTGGCAGGGGGAACACTGAAGCTTTCTTT	CASSLVGRGNTEAFF
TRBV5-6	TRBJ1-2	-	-	TGTGCCAGCTCTTTGCGGGGGGCCCGTGGCTACACCTTC	CASSLRGARGYTF
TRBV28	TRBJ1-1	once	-	TGTGCCAGCAGTTTAGGGGTTCGGGGCACTGAAGCTTTCTTT	CASSLGVRGTEAFF
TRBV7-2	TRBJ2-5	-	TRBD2	TGTGCCAGCAGCTCGGGACTAGCGGGGGGCAAAGAGACCCAGTACTTC	CASSSGLAGGKETQYF
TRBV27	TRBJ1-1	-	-	TGTGCCAGCAGTTTAGGCTCCTCCCGATACACTGAAGCTTTCTTT	CASSLGSSRYTEAFF